Listed below are T cell receptor beta chains from one sample, sequenced in a study of T cells in Graves' hyperthyroidism and ophthalmopathy. TCRdb itself ran the multiplex PCR reads through MiXCR, one entry per CDR3 protein. The repertoire consists of around 580,000 distinct CDR3 sequences, with around 46% occurring once and the leading ten covering about 8.3%. Source material: peripheral blood or thyroid tissue (not recorded which). These receptors all stem from a woman in her late teens or twenties with Graves' hyperthyroidism. Each CDR3 is given with its conserved first and last residue. D genes are given only for firm matches. Clone size appears in some rows only: once, few, many, or a class for an expanded clone.

d_call clone_size j_call cdr3_length v_call cdr3_nt cdr3_aa
NA NA TRBJ2-2 15 TRBV15 TGTGCCACCAGCAGAGATCAGGTGAACACCGGGGAGCTGTTTTTT CATSRDQVNTGELFF
TRBD2 NA TRBJ2-1 14 TRBV2 TGTGCCAGCAGCGACCTAGCGGGAGCCAGCGAGCAGTTCTTC CASSDLAGASEQFF
NA NA TRBJ1-3 17 TRBV11-2 TGTGCCAGCAGCTTATCTCCAGGTCTTCTTTCTGGAAACACCATATATTTT CASSLSPGLLSGNTIYF
TRBD1 few TRBJ2-2 16 TRBV7-8 TGTGCCAGCAGCCTGAGGGACAGGGGGGACCCCGGGGAGCTGTTTTTT CASSLRDRGDPGELFF
TRBD1 many TRBJ1-1 15 TRBV9 TGTGCCAGCAGCCCGCGGGACAGGCTGAACACTGAAGCTTTCTTT CASSPRDRLNTEAFF
NA many TRBJ1-5 17 TRBV5-8 TGTGCCAGCAGCTTAGACATCGTGACTGAACTTAATCAGCCCCAGCATTTT CASSLDIVTELNQPQHF
NA once TRBJ2-1 13 TRBV29-1 TGCAGCGTTGAAACAGGGGAGGCCCATGAGCAGTTCTTC CSVETGEAHEQFF
TRBD2 few TRBJ2-2 16 TRBV30 TGTGCCTGGAATCGCGGGGGGCGGTCGAACACCGGGGAGCTGTTTTTT CAWNRGGRSNTGELFF
NA NA TRBJ1-5 12 TRBV2 TGTGCCAGCCAATCTAGCGATCAGCCCCAGCATTTT CASQSSDQPQHF
NA NA TRBJ2-7 11 TRBV10-3 TGTGCCATCAGTGACAAGGAAGAGCAGTACTTC CAISDKEEQYF
NA many TRBJ1-2 15 TRBV19 TGTGCCAGTAGTTTTGCAGGCCATTCAGAAGTCGGCTACACCTTC CASSFAGHSEVGYTF
TRBD1 once TRBJ2-6 17 TRBV20-1 TGCAGTGCTAGTATCGGACAGGGTGGATCTGGGGCCAACGTCCTGACTTTC CSASIGQGGSGANVLTF
TRBD1 NA TRBJ1-5 15 TRBV9 TGTGCCAGCGGCGTAGCCGGACAGGGGAATCAGCTCCAGCATTTT CASGVAGQGNQLQHF
TRBD1 many TRBJ1-2 13 TRBV7-9 TGTGCCAGCAGCGATTCAGGGGGCTATGGCTACACCTTC CASSDSGGYGYTF
NA NA TRBJ2-5 10 TRBV29-1 TGCAGCGTTGCCGAAGAGACCCAGTACTTC CSVAEETQYF
NA many TRBJ1-5 15 TRBV2 TGTGCCAGCAGTGAGGGCCCGACGCGAAATCAGCCCCAGCATTTT CASSEGPTRNQPQHF
NA few TRBJ1-5 14 TRBV20-1 TGCAGTGCTAGAGACAGGGGTACGGATCAGCCCCAGCATTTT CSARDRGTDQPQHF
TRBD1 NA TRBJ1-1 15 TRBV10-3 TGTGCCATCAGCAGCACAACAGGGGCCTCCACTGAAGCTTTCTTT CAISSTTGASTEAFF
TRBD1 NA TRBJ2-7 12 TRBV29-1 TGCAGCGTCATCGGGACAGGGGACGAGCAGTACTTC CSVIGTGDEQYF
NA NA TRBJ2-7 12 TRBV29-1 TGCAGCGTATCTCGGGGGTTGTACGAGCAGTACTTC CSVSRGLYEQYF
NA NA TRBJ2-2 16 TRBV4-2 TGTGCCAGCAGCCAAGAGTCCGCGGGAAACGCCGGGGAGCTGTTTTTT CASSQESAGNAGELFF
TRBD1 many TRBJ2-2 14 TRBV12-3/TRBV12-4 TGTGCCAGCAGTAAAGACAGGGGGCACGGGGAGCTGTTTTTT CASSKDRGHGELFF
NA many TRBJ1-5 14 TRBV2 TGTGCCAGCACTGACCGGACACCTAATCAGCCCCAGCATTTT CASTDRTPNQPQHF
NA NA TRBJ2-7 14 TRBV10-3 TGTGCCATCAGTGAGTATTTCGGGGCCTACGAGCAGTACTTC CAISEYFGAYEQYF
NA once TRBJ2-1 16 TRBV14 TGTGCCAGCAGCCCCATTACACACGAACAATACAATGAGCAGTTCTTC CASSPITHEQYNEQFF
NA many TRBJ2-7 16 TRBV5-6 TGTGCCAGCAGCTTGAATGGACGGACTTCCTACTACGAGCAGTACTTC CASSLNGRTSYYEQYF
TRBD1 NA TRBJ2-5 15 TRBV7-2 TGTGCCAGCAGCCAAGATGGACAGGGCCGTGGGACCCAGTACTTC CASSQDGQGRGTQYF
TRBD1 many TRBJ2-7 14 TRBV2 TGTGCCAGTCATGAACAGGGGCGAGACTACGAGCAGTACTTC CASHEQGRDYEQYF
NA many TRBJ1-3 12 TRBV29-1 TGCAGCGTTCGGCCCCCTGGAAACACCATATATTTT CSVRPPGNTIYF
TRBD1 NA TRBJ2-7 13 TRBV7-6 TGTGCCAGCAGCTTTTCCGGGACAGACAGGAGGTACTTC CASSFSGTDRRYF
NA many TRBJ1-2 15 TRBV10-3 TGTGCCATCAGTGAGTCTTCAGGGGCGGACTATGGCTACACCTTC CAISESSGADYGYTF
TRBD1 NA TRBJ2-7 12 TRBV29-1 TGCAGCGGTAGGGACAGGGTAAAAGAGCAGTACTTC CSGRDRVKEQYF
NA NA TRBJ2-1 16 TRBV7-2 TGTGCCAGCAGCCCACGTATCGCCCCTAGAAGGAATGAGCAGTTCTTC CASSPRIAPRRNEQFF